The rows below give T cell receptor beta chains drawn from one sample of a study of T cell changes during pregnancy in multiple sclerosis. TCRdb keeps only in-frame clones here, not all; method: immunoSEQ multiplex PCR. The profile shows over 60,000 clones, 91% of them singletons. Specimen: peripheral blood, collected in the third trimester of pregnancy. These receptors originate from a female donor in good health, enrolled as a control in a pregnancy study. The CDR3 runs from the conserved cysteine through the conserved F or W. The D gene is left open where the match is weak. Some rows have no size entry. The others give once, few or many, or a class for an expanded clone.

j_gene | v_gene | d_gene | abundance | CDR3aa | CDR3nt
TRBJ1-1 | TRBV6-5 | TRBD1 | - | CASRSHRGVNTEAFF | TGTGCCAGCAGGAGCCACAGGGGAGTGAACACTGAAGCTTTCTTT
TRBJ1-6 | TRBV25-1 | TRBD1 | - | CASKDRAWSPLHF | TGTGCCAGCAAGGACAGGGCGTGGTCACCCCTCCACTTT
TRBJ1-3 | TRBV5-6 | TRBD1 | - | CASRIQGTGNTIYF | TGTGCCAGCAGAATACAGGGGACAGGAAACACCATATATTTT
TRBJ2-7 | TRBV19 | TRBD1 | - | CASSIRTGDYEQYF | TGTGCCAGTAGTATACGGACAGGGGACTACGAGCAGTACTTC
TRBJ2-7 | TRBV7-6 | TRBD1 | - | CASSLDRDDEQYF | TGTGCCAGCAGCCTCGACAGGGACGACGAGCAGTACTTC
TRBJ1-2 | TRBV2 | - | - | CASDFGRGHGYTF | TGTGCCAGCGATTTTGGGCGGGGCCATGGCTACACCTTC
TRBJ2-2 | TRBV15 | - | once | CATSPRGRPNTGELFF | TGTGCCACCAGCCCTAGGGGCCGACCGAACACCGGGGAGCTGTTTTTT
TRBJ1-1 | TRBV5-5 | TRBD1 | - | CASSLVRTGDTEAFF | TGTGCCAGCAGCTTGGTCCGGACAGGGGATACTGAAGCTTTCTTT
TRBJ2-7 | TRBV9 | TRBD1 | - | CASGGGTGASGEQYF | TGTGCCAGCGGGGGGGGGACAGGGGCCTCGGGAGAGCAGTACTTC
TRBJ2-7 | TRBV7-9 | - | - | CASSLGGQQYF | TGTGCCAGCAGCTTAGGGGGGCAGCAGTACTTC